The 26 T cell receptor beta chains below were found in one sample sequenced in a study of shared clonotypes between healthy human individuals. Repertoires were generated with immunoSEQ multiplex PCR, while TCRdb's copy carries only in-frame clones and drops some. The data show 2 million to 2.5 million clones, with around 95% seen just once and less than 0.15% held by the top ten. Sequencing was carried out using naive CD4+ T cells sorted from blood. Documented subset: CD45RA+ positively selected. These receptors came from a man younger than 35 in good health.

V is TRBV4-1 and J is TRBJ2-3; possibly TRBD2 for D (5 bases). Per the germline V gene, CDR1 is MGHRA and CDR2 is YSYEKL. This CDR3 is 16 amino acids long. The V end lost 1 base, the J end lost 4 bases, and 15 bases lay between the germline ends. The CDR3 region has the DNA TGCGCCAGCAGCCAAGGTAGAGGTCCTAGCTCAGATACGCAGTATTTT. It translates to CASSQGRGPSSDTQYF.

V is TRBV5-4 and J is TRBJ2-1; 11 bases agree with TRBD2. Germline V CDR1 and CDR2: SGHNT, YYREEE (reference sequence). This CDR3 spans 16 amino acids. V lost 0 bases to trimming and J lost 8 bases; unmatched junction nucleotides: 7. CDR3 coding DNA: TGTGCCAGCAGCTTGGCGGGACTAGCGGTCCTTCATGAGCAGTTCTTC. Translation gives CASSLAGLAVLHEQFF.

The chain carries TRBV10-3 and TRBJ2-1; TRBD2 is a possible D gene (6 bases). V was trimmed by 0 bases and J by 5 bases, leaving 11 bases between them. Germline-derived CDR1 and CDR2 are ENHRY and SYGVKD. CDR3 size: 15 residues. For the CDR3, the DNA is TGTGCCATCAGTGAGTCGAGGGGACTCGACAATGAGCAGTTCTTC. Its protein is CAISESRGLDNEQFF.

Turning to this clone: The junction differs from germline at one of its ends, possibly a read error. This rearrangement joins TRBV6-5 to TRBJ1-2; a possible D gene is TRBD1 (5 bases). The CDR3 loop spans 13 amino acids. Germline V gene lookup returns CDR1 MNHEY and CDR2 SVGAGI. The CDR3 DNA reads as TGCGCCAGCAGTTACCTCCGGGGGAATGGCTACACCTTC. Amino acids: CASSYLRGNGYTF.

The chain combines TRBV6-6 with TRBJ2-7; 11 bases line up with TRBD1. There are 15 residues in the CDR3. Germline V gives CDR1 MNHNY, CDR2 SVGAGI (reference sequence). The ends lost 6 bases at V and 4 bases at J; junction bases unmatched: 8. The CDR3 region is CASSSRDRGNYEQYF. As DNA, the CDR3 is TGTGCCAGCAGCAGCCGGGACAGGGGGAATTACGAGCAGTACTTC.

The chain links TRBV5-1 to TRBJ2-7; 7 bases map to TRBD1. CDR3 length: 15 amino acids. In germline, CDR1 is SGHRS, CDR2 YFSETQ. Trimming took 2 bases from V and 1 from J; bases not matched to a gene: 6. DNA of the CDR3: TGCGCCAGCAGCTTCGTGACAGGGAGTTCCTACGAGCAGTACTTC. It yields the protein CASSFVTGSSYEQYF. The full variable domain, with the rest looked up from reference TRBV5-1 and TRBJ2-7, is KAGVTQTPRYLIKTRGQQVTLSCSPISGHRSVSWYQQTPGQGLQFLFEYFSETQRNKGNFPGRFSGRQFSNSRSEMNVSTLELGDSALYLCASSFVTGSSYEQYFGPGTRLTVT.

The chain links TRBV11-2 to TRBJ2-2; 7 nucleotides align to TRBD2. The V gene end was trimmed by 3 bases and the J gene end by 0 bases; junction bases not matched to a gene: 13. Per germline, CDR1 SGHAT and CDR2 FQNNGV. The CDR3 is 19 residues long. The CDR3 is CASSFPSKARGSNTGELFF. CDR3 bases: TGTGCCAGCAGCTTTCCTTCTAAGGCGCGGGGGTCGAACACCGGGGAGCTGTTTTTT.

J is TRBJ1-3 and V is TRBV7-9, with D perhaps matching TRBD1 (5 bases). The CDR3 has 16 residues. Germline values: CDR1 SEHNR, CDR2 FQNEAQ (reference sequence). V was shortened by 0 bases and J by 3 bases, with 12 bases between the two germline ends. DNA for the CDR3: TGTGCCAGCAGCTTAGCAGGAGCAGGGAGTGGAAACACCATATATTTT. This translates into CASSLAGAGSGNTIYF.

The chain has TRBV6-1 and TRBJ2-1, with 8 bases lining up with TRBD2. Germline CDR1 is MNHNS and CDR2 is SASEGT. This CDR3 is built from 14 residues. The ends lost 10 bases at V and 1 base at J; junction bases unmatched: 6. In DNA, the CDR3 is TGTGCCACCGATCCTAGCGGGTCCTACAATGAGCAGTTCTTC. This gives the protein CATDPSGSYNEQFF.

To note about this clone: Additional DNA sequences in this sample encode the identical CDR3. J is TRBJ2-7 and V is TRBV7-2; 14 bases map to TRBD2. The V gene end was trimmed by 3 bases and the J gene end by 3 bases; junction bases not matched to a gene: 1. There are 15 residues in the CDR3. Germline assignment: CDR1 SGHTA and CDR2 FQGNSA. CDR3 loop: CASSFGTSGSYEQYF. The CDR3 DNA sequence: TGTGCCAGCAGCTTTGGGACTAGCGGGAGCTACGAGCAGTACTTC.

This chain links TRBV6-5 with TRBJ1-1; D remains unclear. V lost 0 bases and J 10 bases, leaving 15 bases between the germline ends. Germline V lookup: CDR1 MNHEY, CDR2 SVGAGI. The CDR3 runs 14 residues. This CDR3 is CASSYSSAERRAFF. CDR3 in DNA: TGTGCCAGCAGTTACTCGTCGGCAGAGCGGAGAGCTTTCTTT.

In its sample, this clone was seen once. This chain links TRBV5-1 with TRBJ2-3; 8 bases agree with TRBD2. V dropped 0 bases and J dropped 1; count of bases not matched to a gene: 7. This CDR3 is built from 17 residues. Germline V CDR1 and CDR2: SGHRS, YFSETQ. The CDR3 protein is CASSLESGRVGTDTQYF. The CDR3 coding sequence is TGCGCCAGCAGCTTGGAAAGCGGGAGAGTGGGCACAGATACGCAGTATTTT.

V and J are TRBV5-1 and TRBJ2-2; D uncertain. Between the trimmed V and J ends, which lost 2 bases and 5 bases, there was a span of 7 bases. This CDR3 has 13 amino acids. CDR1 and CDR2 from the germline V gene are SGHRS and YFSETQ. CDR3 amino acids: CASSFSETGELFF. CDR3 DNA: TGCGCCAGCAGCTTCAGCGAAACCGGGGAGCTGTTTTTT.

This sequence joins TRBV27 and TRBJ1-5; possibly TRBD1 for D (5 bases). Germline V gene sequence: CDR1 MNHEY, CDR2 SMNVEV (reference sequence). The CDR3 spans 15 residues. Trimming took 5 bases from V and 7 from J, leaving 18 bases between them. The CDR3 is CASSPETAGRQPQHF. The CDR3 DNA reads TGTGCCAGCAGTCCAGAGACGGCAGGGCGGCAGCCCCAGCATTTT.

The CDR3 coding sequence is TGTGCCAGTAGTATCGGGCCAGGGGGAAGTGAGCAGTTCTTC. Amino acid sequence: CASSIGPGGSEQFF. This chain uses TRBV19 with TRBJ2-1; 7 bases are shared with TRBD1. Looked up from germline, CDR1 is LNHDA and CDR2 is SQIVND (reference sequence). Losses at the gene ends were 3 bases for V and 9 bases for J; bases not matched to a gene: 8. This CDR3 has 14 residues.

The rearrangement links TRBV5-6 to TRBJ2-2, with unresolved D. The germline gives CDR1 SGHDT, CDR2 YYEEEE. Trimming left V 4 bases short and J 6 bases short, with 7 bases between. The CDR3 extends over 12 amino acids. DNA of the CDR3: TGTGCCAGCAGCCCACCCTCCGGGGAGCTGTTTTTT. Translated: CASSPPSGELFF.

V is TRBV5-8 and J is TRBJ2-7; the D is unclear. Germline CDR1 SGHTS, CDR2 YDEGEE. V lost 0 bases to trimming and J lost 6 bases, with 4 bases between them. This CDR3 has 11 residues. CDR3 loop: CASSLGGEQYF. CDR3 DNA: TGTGCCAGCAGCTTGGGGGGCGAGCAGTACTTC. The entire variable domain, with the rest obtained from reference TRBV5-8 and TRBJ2-7, is as follows: EAGVTQSPTHLIKTRGQQATLRCSPISGHTSVYWYQQALGLGLQFLLWYDEGEERNRGNFPPRFSGRQFPNYSSELNVNALELEDSALYLCASSLGGEQYFGPGTRLTVT.

This clone was recorded once. The identical CDR3 is also encoded by other nucleotide sequences in the sample. This chain connects TRBV6-5 to TRBJ2-2; D is undetermined. The CDR3 is 13 amino acids. V was shortened by 6 bases and J by 1 base, with 6 bases between the two germline ends. CDR1 and CDR2 (germline): MNHEY, SVGAGI. The CDR3 DNA follows: TGTGCCAGCAGGACGGTGAACACCGGGGAGCTGTTTTTT. This gives the protein CASRTVNTGELFF.

V and J are TRBV5-4 and TRBJ2-3, with TRBD2 matching 7 bases. CDR3 length: 15 amino acids. CDR1 is SGHNT and CDR2 is YYREEE in the germline V gene (reference sequence). V gave up 0 bases and J gave up 4 bases; unmatched junction bases: 5. CDR3 region: CASSLGLAQADTQYF. In DNA form, the CDR3 reads TGTGCCAGCAGCTTGGGACTAGCTCAGGCAGATACGCAGTATTTT.

CDR3 in DNA: TGTGCCAGCAGCGCCCCCCCGACAGGGGTTGGCTACACCTTC. This codes for CASSAPPTGVGYTF. This rearrangement joins TRBV5-4 to TRBJ1-2; 8 bases map to TRBD1. Trimming at V came to 4 bases and at J to 7 bases, leaving 9 bases not matched to a gene. Germline CDR1 reads SGHNT; CDR2 reads YYREEE (reference sequence). The CDR3 runs 14 residues.

Turning to this clone: The same CDR3 also results from other DNA sequences found in this sample. The V call is TRBV5-4, the J call TRBJ2-1, with TRBD2 as a possible D gene (6 bases). CDR1 SGHNT and CDR2 YYREEE come from the germline V gene (reference sequence). The V end lost 4 bases, the J end lost 0 bases, and 11 bases lay between the germline ends. The CDR3 consists of 15 residues. The CDR3 loop reads CASSLSGSSYNEQFF. CDR3 nucleotide sequence: TGTGCCAGCAGCCTTAGCGGCAGCTCCTACAATGAGCAGTTCTTC.

V gene TRBV10-3 combines with J gene TRBJ2-3, with 11 bases matching TRBD2. Germline assignment: CDR1 ENHRY and CDR2 SYGVKD. This CDR3 is built from 16 residues. V lost 2 bases to trimming and J lost 2 bases; unmatched junction nucleotides: 3. The CDR3 spells CAISERLAGNTDTQYF. CDR3 DNA sequence: TGTGCCATCAGTGAGAGACTAGCGGGGAACACAGATACGCAGTATTTT.

The chain links TRBV5-1 to TRBJ2-7; 7 nucleotides line up with TRBD1. Trimming cost V 1 base and J 7 bases; bases outside gene matches: 14. Germline-derived CDR1 and CDR2 are SGHRS and YFSETQ. The length of the CDR3 is 16 residues. The CDR3 is CASSLTRQGPSVEQYF. In DNA form, the CDR3 reads TGCGCCAGCAGCTTGACGCGACAGGGACCCTCCGTGGAGCAGTACTTC.

The rearrangement joins TRBV11-2 to TRBJ2-2, with D maybe TRBD2 (5 bases). CDR3 length: 14 residues. Trimming cost V 8 bases and J 4 bases, with 14 bases left between them. Germline-derived CDR1 and CDR2 are SGHAT and FQNNGV. In DNA, the CDR3 is TGTGCCAGCTCGAGGCAGCGGTCCACCGGGGAGCTGTTTTTT. Translation gives CASSRQRSTGELFF.

V and J are TRBV9 and TRBJ2-5, with D unresolved. The CDR3 has 14 amino acids. Per the germline V gene, CDR1 is SGDLS and CDR2 is YYNGEE. V was cut by 3 bases and J by 3 bases, with 12 bases left in between. The CDR3 protein is CASSARTAEETQYF. CDR3 coding DNA: TGTGCCAGCAGCGCCCGAACAGCCGAAGAGACCCAGTACTTC.

The chain carries TRBV18 and TRBJ2-7; 9 positions match TRBD1. The V and J ends lost 3 bases and 7 bases, in that order; junction bases with no gene match: 7. Germline V lookup: CDR1 KGHSH, CDR2 LQKENI. The CDR3 extends over 14 amino acids. The CDR3 DNA sequence: TGTGCCAGCTCACCTGCGGGACAGGGCGGTGAGCAGTACTTC. This encodes CASSPAGQGGEQYF.